The sequence of this T cell receptor (beta chain) was determined in a study of blood T cell repertoires in COVID-19 (TCRdb year 2020). About the study as a whole: Collaborator samples came from the United States, Italy and Spain and covered acute and convalescent phases of COVID-19. The material from the prospective study consisted of cDNA or gDNA derived from T cells, B-cell-depleted T cells, or PBMCs. Deeply sampled blood TCRbeta repertoires from subjects exposed to, actively infected with, or recovered from COVID-19 were included in the dataset. The repertoires were made available in a free public database intended to serve as a resource for research on the immune response to SARS-CoV-2. The samples were drawn from two sources: the first 160 participants of the ongoing ImmuneRACE study, and 950 to 1,500 subjects contributed by 6 global collaborators. The sample metadata nearly always contained a de-identified subject ID, COVID-19 status, age in years and sex. HLA class I and class II types, where available, came from metadata supplied by the sample provider rather than from assay-based typing.

CDR1 is given as SGDLS and CDR2 as YYNGEE, both from the germline V gene. At the junction V is shortened by 0 bases and J by 3 bases; bases outside the gene matches: 4. The CDR3 covers 15 residues, taking in both the cysteine and the phenylalanine. Here the CDR3 DNA is all that survives: 45 bases in frame from base 1. TCRbeta CDR3 regions were amplified from genomic DNA by means of the immunoSEQ Assay, a bias-controlled multiplex PCR. Processing in the source paper ran as follows. Nucleated cell counts per sample were estimated from amplification of reference gene primers within the assay. To quantify the absolute abundance of each unique TCRbeta CDR3 rearrangement, sequence reads were collapsed and filtered. For each sample, productive Simpson clonality was calculated by taking the square root of Simpson's diversity index across productive rearrangements. As stored in TCRdb, this immuneACCESS dataset retains in-frame rearrangements with V and J assigned. A fraction of the clones does not appear; measured against another copy, unresolved V genes explain less than half of the discrepancy, and the remainder lacks a known reason. Clonal size and the V and J genes are those of that table, whereas D and trimming came from the DNA. This sample lists 270,000 or so clones; 90% were detected once. The ten top clones hold 2.1% of the sample.

Points on this clone: Its cognate antigen has yet to be identified. The input lacks base qualities; no much larger clone sits a single base away.

General findings and caveats noted by the study authors: The amount of clinical and demographic metadata varied by source and participant and was provided uncurated.

One collaborating source in Seattle enrolled patients while the patients were actively infected and followed the patients over time throughout the course of disease. Whole blood was collected in K2EDTA tubes by collaborating institutions according to the institutions' own protocols. For TCRbeta analysis, collaborator samples were shipped as frozen whole blood, as isolated PBMCs, or as DNA extracted from either sample type. The chain is assembled from TRBV9 and TRBJ2-3, with 7 middle bases fitting TRBD1. Material: peripheral blood. The sequence came from a woman aged 60 to 75 with COVID-19, enrolled during active disease. The CDR3 region has the sequence CASSVEGAQTDTQYF. The bases are TGTGCCAGCAGCGTAGAGGGGGCCCAAACAGATACGCAGTATTTT.